This TCR beta chain is drawn from a study of blood T cell repertoires in COVID-19. About the research overall: Two consecutive negative NP/OP PCR tests, clearance, or resolved symptoms defined Cohort 3 recovery. From T cells, B-cell-depleted T cells, or PBMCs came the material, which was cDNA or gDNA.

In the original analysis: Counts of nucleated cells, estimated from reference gene primer amplification, were obtained. Sequenced by immunoSEQ multiplex PCR; TCRdb stores in-frame clones only, minus some. D and trimming come from the DNA, and the V and J calls and clone size come from that table. The data contain fewer than 350,000 clones, more than 70% of them singletons. Participants spanned ages 18 to 89 years and resided in fewer than 30 US areas. The CDR3 loop spans 17 amino acids. Germline CDR1 is SGHRS and CDR2 is YFSETQ. The V and J ends lost 2 bases and 5 bases, in that order; junction bases with no gene match: 16.

The chain carries TRBV5-1 and TRBJ2-7, with 7 bases lining up with TRBD2. This sequence was found in a woman aged 55 to 70 in a cohort exposed to, infected with or recovered from COVID-19 (not recorded which). Source material: PBMCs or T cells enriched from blood (not recorded which). CDR3 sequence reads: CASSFQIPRRGRDEQYF. Written as DNA, the CDR3 is TGCGCCAGCAGCTTCCAGATACCCCGGAGAGGGAGGGACGAGCAGTACTTC.